Listed below are T cell receptor beta chains from one sample, sequenced in a study of cytomegalovirus exposure and HLA in healthy donors. Clones were sequenced by immunoSEQ multiplex PCR, and TCRdb holds only the in-frame ones, with some missing. The sample carries 200,000 to 300,000 clones, around nine tenths recorded once. Sequenced material: PBMCs. The receptors were gathered from a man between 18 and 35 years old in good health and CMV-seronegative. The conserved cysteine and the conserved F or W are not part of the CDR3 here. The D gene is left open where the match is weak.

j_call: TRBJ2-3; d_call: TRBD2; v_call: TRBV7-9; cdr3_aa: ASSVAGRSDTQY
j_call: TRBJ2-1; d_call: TRBD2; v_call: TRBV9; cdr3_aa: ASSVGGLAGASGGLGQF
j_call: TRBJ2-7; d_call: TRBD2; v_call: TRBV6-5; cdr3_aa: ASRLAGAYEQY
j_call: TRBJ2-1; d_call: .; v_call: TRBV9; cdr3_aa: ASSVAGDSYNEQF
j_call: TRBJ2-1; d_call: TRBD2; v_call: TRBV6-4; cdr3_aa: ASSDRGEVEQF
j_call: TRBJ1-2; d_call: .; v_call: TRBV19; cdr3_aa: ASSTGQVLRGYT
j_call: TRBJ1-2; d_call: .; v_call: TRBV30; cdr3_aa: AWSVVFKGDGYT
j_call: TRBJ2-5; d_call: TRBD2; v_call: TRBV2; cdr3_aa: ASSVPPSGIDEETQY
j_call: TRBJ2-1; d_call: TRBD2; v_call: TRBV7-2; cdr3_aa: ASSLQRGNEQF
j_call: TRBJ2-7; d_call: TRBD1; v_call: TRBV7-9; cdr3_aa: ASSILTDRADEQY
j_call: TRBJ1-4; d_call: .; v_call: TRBV7-9; cdr3_aa: ASSFPTDSLEKLF
j_call: TRBJ2-7; d_call: .; v_call: TRBV6-1; cdr3_aa: ASSESGYEQY
j_call: TRBJ2-7; d_call: .; v_call: TRBV7-9; cdr3_aa: ASSIRGIEQY
j_call: TRBJ1-2; d_call: .; v_call: TRBV11-2; cdr3_aa: ASSPGARGYT
j_call: TRBJ2-3; d_call: .; v_call: TRBV9; cdr3_aa: ASSVAFGRCTDTQY
j_call: TRBJ2-7; d_call: .; v_call: TRBV7-2; cdr3_aa: ASSLTRYEQY
j_call: TRBJ2-4; d_call: .; v_call: TRBV6-6; cdr3_aa: ASSHSENIQY
j_call: TRBJ1-6; d_call: TRBD1; v_call: TRBV5-1; cdr3_aa: ASSFVQGTSPLH
j_call: TRBJ2-3; d_call: TRBD1; v_call: TRBV28; cdr3_aa: ASSPTGSTDTQY
j_call: TRBJ1-2; d_call: TRBD1; v_call: TRBV4-3; cdr3_aa: ASSQDLYRGNYGYT
j_call: TRBJ1-1; d_call: .; v_call: TRBV6-1; cdr3_aa: ASSEGAEHTEAF
j_call: TRBJ2-5; d_call: .; v_call: TRBV12-5; cdr3_aa: ASGFFGGTQETQY
j_call: TRBJ2-2; d_call: .; v_call: TRBV9; cdr3_aa: ASSVQGFTGELF
j_call: TRBJ2-4; d_call: .; v_call: TRBV28; cdr3_aa: ASSSLQGVGDIQY
j_call: TRBJ2-1; d_call: TRBD2; v_call: TRBV6-5; cdr3_aa: ASSSPTSGRAWEQF
j_call: TRBJ2-7; d_call: .; v_call: TRBV7-9; cdr3_aa: ASSLVGSNDEQY
j_call: TRBJ2-7; d_call: .; v_call: TRBV9; cdr3_aa: ASSVGARAGGSYEQY
j_call: TRBJ1-2; d_call: TRBD1; v_call: TRBV28; cdr3_aa: ASSSTGGPNYGYT
j_call: TRBJ2-3; d_call: TRBD1; v_call: TRBV6-4; cdr3_aa: ASSDTGGTDTQY
j_call: TRBJ1-2; d_call: .; v_call: TRBV2; cdr3_aa: ASRPEGGGYGYT
j_call: TRBJ2-1; d_call: TRBD1; v_call: TRBV6-5; cdr3_aa: ASSYGQGLANEQF
j_call: TRBJ1-3; d_call: .; v_call: TRBV2; cdr3_aa: ASSVPSTGNTIY
j_call: TRBJ1-2; d_call: TRBD1; v_call: TRBV27; cdr3_aa: ASSLGGLTGEGGYT
j_call: TRBJ2-1; d_call: TRBD2; v_call: TRBV18; cdr3_aa: ASSPSSSGGNEQF
j_call: TRBJ2-7; d_call: .; v_call: TRBV27; cdr3_aa: ASRGAGATTIEQY
j_call: TRBJ1-2; d_call: .; v_call: TRBV12-1; cdr3_aa: ASSFPPFYGYT
j_call: TRBJ2-1; d_call: .; v_call: TRBV27; cdr3_aa: ASSFGTPEYNEQF
j_call: TRBJ2-1; d_call: .; v_call: TRBV11-2; cdr3_aa: ASSLGTNNEQF
j_call: TRBJ2-1; d_call: .; v_call: TRBV5-6; cdr3_aa: ASSLSGLATYNEQF
j_call: TRBJ1-1; d_call: .; v_call: TRBV6-5; cdr3_aa: ASRTGTNTEAF
j_call: TRBJ2-1; d_call: TRBD1; v_call: TRBV19; cdr3_aa: ASPQGDEQF
j_call: TRBJ2-1; d_call: .; v_call: TRBV4-2; cdr3_aa: ASTTGVVAEQF
j_call: TRBJ1-6; d_call: .; v_call: TRBV11-2; cdr3_aa: ASSLGRRSPRHNSPLH
j_call: TRBJ2-4; d_call: .; v_call: TRBV10-3; cdr3_aa: AISPGVAKNIQY
j_call: TRBJ2-1; d_call: .; v_call: TRBV6-1; cdr3_aa: ASSGLAPPSYNEQF
j_call: TRBJ2-5; d_call: TRBD1; v_call: TRBV18; cdr3_aa: ASSLGTEGTQY
j_call: TRBJ2-1; d_call: .; v_call: TRBV9; cdr3_aa: ASSVAGVNEQF
j_call: TRBJ1-5; d_call: .; v_call: TRBV27; cdr3_aa: ASSITQGFNQPQH
j_call: TRBJ1-2; d_call: TRBD1; v_call: TRBV10-3; cdr3_aa: AISDRGRNYGYT
j_call: TRBJ2-7; d_call: TRBD2; v_call: TRBV12-5; cdr3_aa: ASGHDYRAGFDEQY
j_call: TRBJ2-3; d_call: .; v_call: TRBV2; cdr3_aa: ASSEASGTDTQY